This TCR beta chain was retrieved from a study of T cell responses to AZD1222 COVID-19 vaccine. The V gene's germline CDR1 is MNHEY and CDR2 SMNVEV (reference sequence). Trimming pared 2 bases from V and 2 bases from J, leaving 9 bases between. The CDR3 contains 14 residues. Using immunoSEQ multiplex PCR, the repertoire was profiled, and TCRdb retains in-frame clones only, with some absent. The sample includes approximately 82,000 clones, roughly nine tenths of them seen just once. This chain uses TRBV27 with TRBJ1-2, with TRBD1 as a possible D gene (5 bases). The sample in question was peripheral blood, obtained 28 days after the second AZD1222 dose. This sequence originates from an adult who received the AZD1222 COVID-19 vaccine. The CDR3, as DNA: TGTGCCAGCAGTTTAGGGTACAGGAACTATGGCTACACCTTC. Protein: CASSLGYRNYGYTF.